The next 4 T cell receptor beta chains were all read from a single sample in a study of CD8 T cells in ankylosing spondylitis. Study findings and constraints: Characteristic of ankylosing spondylitis blood, it appeared, was a TCR beta motif comprising several highly homologous variants.

These receptors' targets are unknown. TCRdb analysed the 5' RACE reads with MiXCR anew, one entry per CDR3 protein. Found here are a few hundred thousand distinct CDR3 sequences, about 13% of them singletons; the top ten hold nearly 7%. Sequenced material: blood, either unsorted or a sorted T cell fraction (not recorded which). The source of these receptors is a male donor with ankylosing spondylitis.

This chain connects TRBV11-2 to TRBJ2-3, with D possibly TRBD1 on 6 matching bases. CDR1 is SGHAT, CDR2 FQNNGV, per germline. The CDR3 runs 15 residues. Trimming pared 1 base from V and 4 bases from J, leaving 12 bases between. CDR3 in amino acids: CASSLATGRSDTQYF. CDR3 DNA: TGTGCCAGCAGCTTAGCTACAGGGCGGTCAGATACGCAGTATTTT.

In DNA form, the CDR3 reads TGCGCCAGCAGCAGACAGGGGATAGCGGACAATGAGCAGTTCTTC. Protein sequence: CASSRQGIADNEQFF. The chain employs TRBV4-1 and TRBJ2-1, with 8 bases matching TRBD1. CDR3 length: 15 amino acids. Germline V gives CDR1 MGHRA, CDR2 YSYEKL. With 5 bases clipped from V and 5 bases from J, the junction kept 8 bases outside the gene matches.

This clonotype was detected a few times. V and J are TRBV13 and TRBJ2-1; 7 bases agree with TRBD2. V was pared by 3 bases and J by 9 bases, with 2 bases of the junction left unmatched. The CDR3 consists of 12 residues. Germline V gene data show CDR1 as PRHDT and CDR2 as FYEKMQ (reference sequence). The DNA for the CDR3 is TGTGCCAGCAGCTTGACTAGCTTTGAGCAGTTCTTC. It specifies CASSLTSFEQFF.

This clonotype was found many times. The J gene is TRBJ2-1, the V gene TRBV12-3 or TRBV12-4; 8 bases map to TRBD2. CDR3 length equals 15 residues. Trimming cost V 9 bases and J 0 bases; bases outside gene matches: 7. CDR3 DNA sequence: TGTGCCAGTTTTAGCGGGGCCAGCTCCTACAATGAGCAGTTCTTC. This encodes CASFSGASSYNEQFF.